A single sample is the source of the 7 T cell receptor beta chains below, sequenced in a study of T cell repertoires in aging, cancer and after chemotherapy. The template was genomic DNA from peripheral blood, not RNA. Rearranged V-D-J TRB sequences were amplified with a mixed TRB-A/B primer pool. TCRdb reanalysed the multiplex PCR reads using MiXCR and keeps one entry per CDR3 protein. The repertoire includes roughly 2,000 distinct CDR3 sequences, over 30% of them detected once, and roughly 48% sits in the top ten. Sequenced input: blood. Source of these receptors: a human donor with a blood cancer.

The CDR3 reads CASSYFKGLGETQYF. The CDR3, as DNA: TGTGCCAGCAGTTACTTCAAGGGCCTGGGGGAGACCCAGTACTTC. This chain uses TRBV6-5 with TRBJ2-5; D uncertain. The CDR3 runs to 15 residues. V shed 1 base and J shed 5 bases, with 14 bases lying between them. In germline, CDR1 is MNHEY, CDR2 SVGAGI.

The V gene is TRBV2, the J gene TRBJ2-7, with 11 bases that match TRBD2. Germline trimming cut 6 bases from V and 6 bases from J; bases unmatched to any gene: 4. The CDR3 has 13 residues. CDR1 and CDR2 from the germline V gene are SNHLY and FYNNEI. CDR3 protein: CASREGTSGEQYF. CDR3 DNA: TGTGCCAGCAGAGAGGGGACTAGCGGCGAGCAGTACTTC. Drawing the rest from reference TRBV2 and TRBJ2-7, the complete variable domain is EPEVTQTPSHQVTQMGQEVILRCVPISNHLYFYWYRQILGQKVEFLVSFYNNEISEKSEIFDDQFSVERPDGSNFTLKIRSTKLEDSAMYFCASREGTSGEQYFGPGTRLTVT.

V gene TRBV12-3 or TRBV12-4 combines with J gene TRBJ1-6; possible D gene TRBD1, 6 bases. The germline V and J ends were trimmed by 5 bases and 8 bases, with 16 bases remaining between them. The CDR3 is 15 amino acids. CDR3 DNA sequence: TGTGCCAGCAGTCGAATACAGGGCGGATATTCACCCCTCCACTTT. Its protein is CASSRIQGGYSPLHF.

This clonotype was counted only a few times. The chain employs TRBV6-5 and TRBJ2-3, with TRBD2 matching 13 bases. This CDR3 has 17 residues. The J segment lost 1 base and the V segment lost 5 bases, leaving 6 bases of the junction unmatched. CDR1 and CDR2 (germline): MNHEY, SVGAGI. CDR3 DNA sequence: TGTGCCAGCAGTCCACTAGCGGGGGGGCCCGGCACAGATACGCAGTATTTT. Translated: CASSPLAGGPGTDTQYF.

The rearrangement joins TRBV6-1 to TRBJ2-7, with a tentative D call TRBD2 (7 bases). The CDR3 has 14 residues. The germline V gene encodes CDR1 MNHNS and CDR2 SASEGT. V was trimmed by 1 base and J by 4 bases, leaving 11 bases between them. Here the CDR3 DNA reads TGTGCCAGCAGTGAAGGGGGGGGCCCTTACGAGCAGTACTTC. Encoded protein: CASSEGGGPYEQYF.

The V gene is TRBV6-5, the J gene TRBJ2-7; TRBD2 agrees at 8 bases. The junction had 8 bases not matched to a gene; V was cut back by 5 bases and J by 2 bases. CDR3 size: 15 residues. In germline, CDR1 is MNHEY, CDR2 SVGAGI. This chain's CDR3 is CASSEGLALTYEQYF. In nucleotides, the CDR3 is TGTGCCAGCAGTGAAGGACTAGCTCTGACCTACGAGCAGTACTTC.

This clonotype was seen a few times. The rearrangement links TRBV6-2 or TRBV6-3 to TRBJ1-2; the match to TRBD1 covers 10 bases. The CDR3 is made up of 14 amino acids. V shed 7 bases, J shed 6 bases, and the junction held 8 bases outside the gene matches. Germline CDR1 and CDR2: MNHEY and SVGEGT. The CDR3 DNA reads as TGTGCCAGCAACCGACAGGGGGCGAGAAATGGCTACACCTTC. It translates to CASNRQGARNGYTF.